This T cell receptor beta chain was observed in a study of metastatic and nonmetastatic thyroid tumors (dated by TCRdb to the early 2020s). Context from the whole study: Repertoires from peripheral blood and from tumor or nodule tissue samples of malignant and benign thyroid patients were compared. General findings and caveats noted by the study authors: In both blood and tumor samples, malignant tumors were reported to have significantly higher TCR beta diversity than benign nodules.

This clone was found a few times. Its antigen is not yet known. One base away there is no much larger clone; base qualities are not given. The same CDR3 can be traced to other DNA sequences in this sample. The library relied on PCR. The reads were generated on an Illumina HiSeq 4000. High-throughput sequencing was used to profile the CDR3 region of the TCR beta-chain in every patient. In the authors' own workflow: A classifier to discriminate distant-metastatic papillary thyroid cancer patients was built from CDR3 differences across clinicopathological groups. Repertoire diversity was assessed with the Shannon index, and tumor-blood repertoire similarity with the Morisita-Horn index. TCRdb itself trimmed the public reads at Q25 with fastp, ran MiXCR and retained productive beta chains. The V and J calls follow TCRdb's processing rather than the paper's. The sample has about 17,000 clones on record, 26% of them singletons. The biggest ten clones account for approximately 22% of the sample.

No treatment had been received by any patient before thyroid surgery. Patient clinical samples collected from about 2011 to 2019 were retrospectively analysed using T-cell receptor beta sequencing. The CDR3, cysteine through phenylalanine, is 10 amino acids long. Kept here is only the CDR3 DNA, which spans 30 bases and is read in frame from base 1. The germline V gene specifies MGHDK as CDR1 and SYGVNS as CDR2. V drops 10 bases and J drops 11 bases, leaving 11 bases in between. Recombination connected TRBV25-1 to TRBJ1-4; the D gene cannot be named for sure. This TCR came from a female donor with papillary thyroid cancer or a benign thyroid nodule (not recorded which). Some clones in this sample may be carry-over from other donors' samples. The sample taken for sequencing was tumor tissue. DNA sequence: TGTGCCACCCTCGGGGAGAAACTGTTTTTT. The resulting protein is CATLGEKLFF.